This passage covers 17 T cell receptor beta chains from one sample sequenced in a study of molecular identifiers for immune sequencing clone quantification. TCRdb ran MiXCR on the PCR reads and lists one entry per CDR3 protein. Counted here are about 320,000 distinct CDR3 sequences, 20% to 25% occurring once; the ten biggest clones make up about 0.81%. The sequenced material came from naive CD8+ T cells from blood, with Jurkat cell RNA spiked in. The subset denotes: FACS-sorted CD8+CD4-CCR7+CD45RA+ naive T cells. These receptors were taken from a human donor in good health. Some libraries in this study had Jurkat cell RNA spiked in.

In its sample, this clonotype was seen many times. V usage is TRBV27 and J usage is TRBJ1-5, with D hard to call. Per germline, CDR1 MNHEY and CDR2 SMNVEV (reference sequence). The V end lost 3 bases, the J end lost 6 bases, and 9 bases lay between the germline ends. This CDR3 is built from 13 residues. The CDR3 DNA sequence: TGTGCCAGCAGTTTCGGCGCGAGTCAGCCCCAGCATTTT. Amino acids: CASSFGASQPQHF.

This clonotype was seen at least ten times. The chain joins TRBV6-5 to TRBJ2-5; TRBD2 matches at 12 bases. CDR3 length: 17 amino acids. After removal of 4 bases from V and 1 base from J, the junction contained 7 bases not matched to a gene. Germline V gene data show CDR1 as MNHEY and CDR2 as SVGAGI. The DNA for the CDR3 is TGTGCCAGCAGTTTGACTAGCGGGGGCTTAGCCCAAGAGACCCAGTACTTC. Encoded protein: CASSLTSGGLAQETQYF.

A word on this clonotype: A much more abundant neighbour one base away suggests this may be a read error. V usage is TRBV27 and J usage is TRBJ2-2; possibly TRBD2 for D (5 bases). The CDR3 is 13 amino acids. The germline V gene has CDR1 MNHEY and CDR2 SMNVEV (reference sequence). The CDR3 nucleotides are TGTGCCAGCAGTTTTGGGAACCCCGGGGAGCTGGTTTTT. This codes for CASSFGNPGELVF.

This clonotype has at least ten counts. The CDR3 loop reads CSARGLAGGATLGTQYF. The CDR3 DNA sequence: TGCAGTGCTAGAGGACTAGCGGGGGGTGCAACCTTAGGGACCCAGTACTTC. The V gene is TRBV20-1, the J gene TRBJ2-5, with TRBD2 matching 13 bases. The germline V gene has CDR1 DFQATT and CDR2 SNEGSKA (reference sequence). The CDR3 consists of 17 residues. Trimming took 1 base from V and 7 from J; bases not matched to a gene: 12.

This clonotype came up many times. The rearrangement links TRBV4-1 to TRBJ1-4; D is ambiguous. The V end was cut by 0 bases, the J end by 11 bases, with 13 bases between. The CDR3 spans 14 residues. Per germline, CDR1 MGHRA and CDR2 YSYEKL. CDR3: CASSQDIGEWKLFF. In DNA, the CDR3 is TGCGCCAGCAGCCAAGATATCGGGGAGTGGAAACTGTTTTTT.

This clonotype was recorded many times. The rearrangement links TRBV6-2 or TRBV6-3 to TRBJ2-7, with D possibly being TRBD1 or TRBD2 (5 bases each). Germline CDR1 and CDR2: MNHEY and SVGEGT. Trimming stripped 2 bases from V and 6 bases from J, with 14 bases between. There are 14 residues in the CDR3. The CDR3 region has the DNA TGTGCCAGCAGTTACCAGGGCTCGGGGCGCGAGCAGTACTTC. Amino acids: CASSYQGSGREQYF.

About this clonotype: The junction differs from germline at one of its ends, possibly a read error. The J gene is TRBJ2-7, the V gene TRBV10-3, with D tentatively TRBD2 (6 bases). The CDR3 is 15 residues long. Germline values: CDR1 ENHRY, CDR2 SYGVKD. Written as DNA, the CDR3 is TGTGCCATCAGTGAGCCCAGGGAGGCAGCCTACGAACAGTACTTC. It encodes CAISEPREAAYEQYF.

The rearrangement joins TRBV13 to TRBJ2-2; 11 nucleotides match TRBD2. V gave up 4 bases and J gave up 7 bases; unmatched junction bases: 8. This CDR3 is built from 16 residues. CDR1 is PRHDT, CDR2 FYEKMQ, per germline (reference sequence). CDR3 coding DNA: TGTGCCAGCAGCTCGATAGCGGGAGGGCGTAGCGGGGAGCTGTTTTTT. This gives the protein CASSSIAGGRSGELFF.

At least ten counts were recorded for this clonotype. The chain has TRBV20-1 and TRBJ1-1, with D unclear. Trimming took off 6 bases at V and 6 bases at J, with 11 bases between the two ends. Per the germline V gene, CDR1 is DFQATT and CDR2 is SNEGSKA (reference sequence). The CDR3 loop spans 11 amino acids. CDR3 residues: CSATPRSEAFF. The CDR3 DNA follows: TGCAGTGCCACCCCCAGGTCTGAAGCTTTCTTT.

This clonotype was detected many times. The chain is built from TRBV30 and TRBJ1-1; D is unclear. The germline CDR1 and CDR2 sequences are GTSNPN and SVGIG (reference sequence). Trimming left V 5 bases short and J 1 base short, with 11 bases between. This CDR3 has 13 amino acids. The CDR3 protein is CAWVRVSNTEAFF. DNA of the CDR3: TGTGCCTGGGTTAGGGTGTCGAACACTGAAGCTTTCTTT. Together with reference TRBV30 and TRBJ1-1, the CDR3 gives the full variable domain: SQTIHQWPATLVQPVGSPLSLECTVEGTSNPNLYWYRQAAGRGLQLLFYSVGIGQISSEVPQNLSASRPQDRQFILSSKKLLLSDSGFYLCAWVRVSNTEAFFGQGTRLTVV.

About this clonotype itself: A read error may explain this, as a much larger clone is one base away. V and J are TRBV6-1 and TRBJ2-7, with D perhaps matching TRBD1 or TRBD2 (5 bases each). V gave up 8 bases and J gave up 2 bases, with 19 bases separating them. The CDR3 consists of 15 residues. The germline V gene encodes CDR1 MNHNS and CDR2 SASEGT. CDR3 bases: TGTGCCAGCTCTCGGTACTTGGGACCCACCTACGAGCAGTACTTC. This translates into CASSRYLGPTYEQYF.

Comment on this clonotype: A much larger clone lies a single base off, so this may be a read error. The CDR3 is CAGSLASELTGELFF. CDR3 nucleotide sequence: TGTGCCGGCAGCTTGGCTTCAGAACTGACCGGGGAGCTGTTTTTT. The chain recombines TRBV5-6 with TRBJ2-2; D not certain. CDR1 is SGHDT and CDR2 is YYEEEE in the germline V gene. This CDR3 has 15 amino acids.

V gene TRBV11-2 combines with J gene TRBJ1-5, with a possible D match to TRBD1 (5 bases). There are 13 residues in the CDR3. Germline V lookup: CDR1 SGHAT, CDR2 FQNNGV. V was pared by 8 bases and J by 1 base, with 9 bases between. The CDR3 here is CASGRDSNQPQHF. The CDR3 DNA follows: TGTGCCAGCGGCCGGGACAGCAATCAGCCCCAGCATTTT.

This clonotype has a count of ten or more. The chain recombines TRBV28 with TRBJ1-5; maybe TRBD1 (6 bases). There are 19 residues in the CDR3. CDR1 and CDR2 (germline): MDHEN, SYDVKM. Trimming shortened V by 4 bases and J by 4 bases, and 26 bases separated the two germline ends. The CDR3 reads CASSSPTPRTERSNQPQHF. The CDR3 DNA reads TGTGCCAGCAGTTCCCCTACCCCTAGGACAGAGAGGAGTAATCAGCCCCAGCATTTT.

In its sample, this clonotype was seen many times. The V and J genes are TRBV7-9 and TRBJ2-3; 14 bases are shared with TRBD2. V shed 8 bases and J 2 bases; nucleotides not matched to a gene: 12. CDR3 length: 18 residues. Germline CDR1 SEHNR, CDR2 FQNEAQ (reference sequence). In DNA form, the CDR3 reads TGTGCCAGCGGGGGACTAGCGGGAGCGCACCCGTCCACAGATACGCAGTATTTT. Translation gives CASGGLAGAHPSTDTQYF.

This clonotype has ten or more counts. The rearrangement links TRBV29-1 to TRBJ2-5, with D possibly being TRBD1 (6 bases). The V gene's germline CDR1 is SQVTM and CDR2 ANQGSEA. The V gene lost 5 bases and the J gene lost 5 bases, with 9 bases spanning the gap. This CDR3 has 11 residues. CDR3 in amino acids: CSVPRGETQYF. CDR3 DNA: TGCAGCGTTCCCAGGGGCGAGACCCAGTACTTC. The variable domain in full, completed from reference TRBV29-1 and TRBJ2-5, reads SAVISQKPSRDICQRGTSLTIQCQVDSQVTMMFWYRQQPGQSLTLIATANQGSEATYESGFVIDKFPISRPNLTFSTLTVSNMSPEDSSIYLCSVPRGETQYFGPGTRLLVL.

The CDR3 bases are TGTGCCAGCAGCGTAGGACTAGCGGGAAACGCAGATACGCAGTATTTT. Translated: CASSVGLAGNADTQYF. This chain links TRBV9 with TRBJ2-3; 11 bases line up with TRBD2. The germline V gene has CDR1 SGDLS and CDR2 YYNGEE. This CDR3 spans 16 amino acids. V shed 0 bases, J shed 4 bases, and the junction held 4 bases outside the gene matches. The full variable domain, its missing parts supplied by reference TRBV9 and TRBJ2-3, is DSGVTQTPKHLITATGQRVTLRCSPRSGDLSVYWYQQSLDQGLQFLIQYYNGEERAKGNILERFSAQQFPDLHSELNLSSLELGDSALYFCASSVGLAGNADTQYFGPGTRLTVL.